The subject of this entry is one T cell receptor (beta chain). What it binds is unknown. The data were taken from a study of molecular identifiers for immune sequencing clone quantification. Broader study findings: Single-cell amounts of spiked Jurkat TCR RNA were reportedly detectable among approximately 1 million naive cells. In naive cells, clones above 20 RNA copies held under 1% of molecules, whereas in effector cells they held over 98%.

Listed TCR primers and previously described methods were used for bulk TCR libraries. TCRdb used MiXCR to reprocess the PCR reads, holding one entry per CDR3 protein. The sample lists some 580,000 distinct CDR3 sequences; about 25% were seen once. Losses at the gene ends were 6 bases for V and 5 bases for J; bases not matched to a gene: 7. Germline assignment: CDR1 MNHEY and CDR2 SVGEGT. This CDR3 comprises 16 residues. Based on a CD8+CD4-CCR7+CD45RA+ profile, naive CD8 T cells were sorted. The source material was naive CD8+ T cells from blood, with Jurkat cell RNA spiked in. Subset here: FACS-sorted CD8+CD4-CCR7+CD45RA+ naive T cells. The V gene is TRBV6-2 or TRBV6-3, the J gene TRBJ2-3; 14 bases map to TRBD2. The TCR originated in a human donor in good health. Some libraries in this study had Jurkat cell RNA spiked in. CDR3 protein: CASSRLAGGLGDTQYF. The CDR3 coding sequence is TGTGCCAGCAGCCGACTAGCGGGGGGGCTAGGAGATACGCAGTATTTT.